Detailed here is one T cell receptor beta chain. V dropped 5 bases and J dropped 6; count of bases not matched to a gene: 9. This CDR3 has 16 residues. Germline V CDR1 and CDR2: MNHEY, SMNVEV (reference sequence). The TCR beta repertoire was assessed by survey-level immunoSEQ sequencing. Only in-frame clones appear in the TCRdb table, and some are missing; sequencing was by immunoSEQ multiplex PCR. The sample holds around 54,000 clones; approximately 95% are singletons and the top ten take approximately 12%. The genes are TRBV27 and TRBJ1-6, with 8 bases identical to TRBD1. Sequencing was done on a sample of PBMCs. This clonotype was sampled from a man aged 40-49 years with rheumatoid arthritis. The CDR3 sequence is CASSIKTGAGNSPLHF. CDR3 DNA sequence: TGTGCCAGCAGTATAAAGACAGGGGCGGGTAATTCACCCCTCCACTTT.